A selection of T cell receptor beta chains follows, all from one sample in a study of memory CD4+ T cells and cytomegalovirus serostatus. Some clones are missing from TCRdb's copy, which holds only in-frame ones; the method was immunoSEQ multiplex PCR. The table shows about 50,000 clones, with about three quarters occurring only once. The sequenced sample was memory CD4+ T cells from blood. The receptors stem from an adult in good health and CMV-seronegative. The CDR3 runs from the conserved cysteine through the conserved F or W. Fields, in order: V gene, D gene, clone size, J gene, CDR3 DNA, CDR3 protein. A D gene is named only where the DNA matches it firmly. Expanded clones are given a class, and other clones once, few, many or no size at all.

TRBV5-1	TRBD1	few	TRBJ1-6	TGCGCCAGCAGCTTGGGGGGACAGGGTAATTCACCCCTCCACTTT	CASSLGGQGNSPLHF
TRBV5-4	TRBD2	.	TRBJ2-7	TGTGCCAGCAGCTTGGGACTAGCGGGGGAATACGAGCAGTACTTC	CASSLGLAGEYEQYF
TRBV28	.	.	TRBJ2-3	TGTGCCAGCAACCCAATGGGGGACTTCTCCTACACAGATACGCAGTATTTT	CASNPMGDFSYTDTQYF
TRBV19	.	few	TRBJ1-1	TGTGCCAGTACCCGACCCGATGTGAACACTGAAGCTTTCTTT	CASTRPDVNTEAFF
TRBV5-4	.	.	TRBJ2-2	TGTGCCAGCAGCTTGGACGGGGGATACACCGGGGAGCTGTTTTTT	CASSLDGGYTGELFF
TRBV6-6	.	few	TRBJ2-5	TGTGCCAGCAGTAAATCGAACAGGGAAGAGACCCAGTACTTC	CASSKSNREETQYF
TRBV10-2	.	few	TRBJ1-2	TGCGCCAGCACCGAACGGGGGCATAATGGCTACACCTTC	CASTERGHNGYTF
TRBV20-1	.	.	TRBJ2-5	TGCAGTGCTAGGGTAAAGACCCAGTACTTC	CSARVKTQYF
TRBV7-2	TRBD2	.	TRBJ2-5	TGTGCCAGCAGCTCCTATGGCGCTAGCGGGGGAGAGACCCAGTACTTC	CASSSYGASGGETQYF
TRBV6-1	.	medium-sized	TRBJ1-6	TGTGCCAGCAGTCAGACGGTCTATAATTCACCCCTCCACTTT	CASSQTVYNSPLHF
TRBV19	.	.	TRBJ1-5	TGTGCCAGTAGCCCGCAGGGCGTGCAACCCAATCAGCCCCAGCATTTT	CASSPQGVQPNQPQHF
TRBV5-1	TRBD2	.	TRBJ2-1	TGCGCCAGCAGCTTGGCCGAGTCTAGCGGTTACAATGAGCAGTTCTTC	CASSLAESSGYNEQFF
TRBV28	TRBD1	.	TRBJ1-5	TGTGCCAGCAGACCCGACAGGGTGTTTGGTCAGCCCCAGCATTTT	CASRPDRVFGQPQHF
TRBV27	TRBD2	once	TRBJ2-1	TGTGCCAGCAGTTTAGCGGGAGTAGTGGTCAATGAGCAGTTCTTC	CASSLAGVVVNEQFF
TRBV5-1	.	.	TRBJ1-3	TGCGCCAGCAGGACAGATCGCTCTGGAAACACCATATATTTT	CASRTDRSGNTIYF
TRBV7-9	.	.	TRBJ2-5	TGTGCCAGCAGCTTTTACAGTGGTCTCCAAGAGACCCAGTACTTC	CASSFYSGLQETQYF
TRBV30	.	.	TRBJ2-4	TGTGCCTGGAGTGTACAGCCCCACTGGGACAAAAACATTCAGTACTTC	CAWSVQPHWDKNIQYF
TRBV6-1	.	.	TRBJ2-7	TGTGCCAGCAGCCCCGGGACCAACTACGAGCAGTACTTC	CASSPGTNYEQYF
TRBV6-6	.	.	TRBJ1-5	TGTGCCAGCAGTTACGTAGACAGTAGCAATCAGCCCCAGCATTTT	CASSYVDSSNQPQHF
TRBV4-2	.	.	TRBJ1-5	TGTGCCAGCAGCCACCTTCAGGAACAGGGAGCAAATCAGCCCCAGCATTTT	CASSHLQEQGANQPQHF
TRBV11-2	.	.	TRBJ2-3	TGTGCCAGCACCCTAGGTTATGACACAGATACGCAGTATTTT	CASTLGYDTDTQYF
TRBV7-7	.	.	TRBJ2-2	TGTGCCAGCGGTTTCGGGGACACCTTCACCGGGGAGCTGTTTTTT	CASGFGDTFTGELFF
TRBV4-1	TRBD2	.	TRBJ2-3	TGCGCCAGCAGCCAAGCCGGGACTAGCGGGTTCGAGAATACGCAGTATTTT	CASSQAGTSGFENTQYF
TRBV9	.	.	TRBJ1-4	TGTGCCAGCAGCGGTACAGGTAATGAAAAACTGTTTTTT	CASSGTGNEKLFF
TRBV9	TRBD1	.	TRBJ2-3	TGTGCCAGCAGCGTACGACAGGGGGTAGCAGATACGCAGTATTTT	CASSVRQGVADTQYF
TRBV10-3	TRBD2	.	TRBJ2-3	TGTGCCATCAATCCAGCGGGGGGGCATGGAGATACGCAGTATTTT	CAINPAGGHGDTQYF
TRBV5-8	.	.	TRBJ2-7	TGTGCCAGCAGCGTGGGGGGCCTAAGGGGCGAGCAGTACTTC	CASSVGGLRGEQYF
TRBV25-1	.	.	TRBJ2-7	TGTGCCAGCAGTGATGGTCCGGCGGGCAGCCGGGCGTACGAGCAGTACTTC	CASSDGPAGSRAYEQYF
TRBV23-1	TRBD1	.	TRBJ2-3	TGCGCCAGCAGTGAACAGGGGACAGATACGCAGTATTTT	CASSEQGTDTQYF
TRBV18	.	few	TRBJ2-1	TGTGCCAGCACTTTAGGGCGCTCCTACAATGAGCAGTTCTTC	CASTLGRSYNEQFF
TRBV5-1	TRBD1	few	TRBJ1-1	TGCGCCAGCAGCTCGGGGACAGGGAGTTGGCGGAACACTGAAGCTTTCTTT	CASSSGTGSWRNTEAFF
TRBV15	.	.	TRBJ2-7	TGTGCCACCAGCACGGAGTTAAGTTACGAGCAGTACTTC	CATSTELSYEQYF
TRBV18	.	.	TRBJ1-2	TGTGCCAGCTCACCACTGGACGGTCAACTATCGGATGGCTACACCTTC	CASSPLDGQLSDGYTF
TRBV5-1	.	.	TRBJ2-1	TGCGCCAGCAGCCCTGGGGGGTCGTTGAGGGGCAAGCGGCACAATGAGCAGTTCTTC	CASSPGGSLRGKRHNEQFF
TRBV30	TRBD2	once	TRBJ2-1	TGTGCCTGGAGTGAGGGGGGGACTAGCGGGATACTGAATGAGCAGTTCTTC	CAWSEGGTSGILNEQFF
TRBV6-1	TRBD2	.	TRBJ2-1	TGTGCCAGCAGTGATCTTGCGGGGGGTCTTCCCAATGAGCAGTTCTTC	CASSDLAGGLPNEQFF
TRBV28	.	.	TRBJ1-5	TGTGCCAGCAGTTTGGGGAGCCCATCTGACCAGCATTTT	CASSLGSPSDQHF
TRBV9	TRBD2	.	TRBJ2-5	TGTGCCAGCAGCGCCCCCAGCGGGGGGCTAACGCCGGAGACCCAGTACTTC	CASSAPSGGLTPETQYF
TRBV30	TRBD1	.	TRBJ1-5	TGTGCCTGGAGTTGGGGACAGGGGATTAGCAATCAGCCCCAGCATTTT	CAWSWGQGISNQPQHF
TRBV2	.	.	TRBJ1-1	TGTGCCAGCAGCAGACACCAGAACACTGAAGCTTTCTTT	CASSRHQNTEAFF
TRBV4-1	.	few	TRBJ2-1	TGCGCCAGCAGCCAACTAGATCTCGTAGCGGCCTACAATGAGCAGTTCTTC	CASSQLDLVAAYNEQFF
TRBV19	TRBD1	.	TRBJ1-2	TGTGCCAGTACTAGTAATTTTGACGGACAGGGCCTATATGGCTACACCTTC	CASTSNFDGQGLYGYTF
TRBV7-9	.	.	TRBJ2-3	TGTGCCAGCAGCTTTACTCTAGGGACAGATACGCAGTATTTT	CASSFTLGTDTQYF
TRBV27	.	.	TRBJ2-3	TGTGCCAGTACGACGGCTAGCACGCAGTATTTT	CASTTASTQYF
TRBV5-4	TRBD1	.	TRBJ1-2	TGTGCCAGCAGCCGGGACAGGGCGGACTACACCTTC	CASSRDRADYTF
TRBV4-1	TRBD2	few	TRBJ2-5	TGCGCCAGCAGCCAAGACCCGCGGATGGGGACTAGCGGGAGGGCCGGGGGAGAGACCCAGTACTTC	CASSQDPRMGTSGRAGGETQYF
TRBV19	.	.	TRBJ2-5	TGTGCCAGTAGTCCGCGGACCTACGAAGAGACCCAGTACTTC	CASSPRTYEETQYF
TRBV28	TRBD1	.	TRBJ2-5	TGTGCCAGCGGTGTAGTAGGGGGCTACGAGACCCAGTACTTC	CASGVVGGYETQYF
TRBV27	.	.	TRBJ2-7	TGTGCCAGCAGTTTACGCCAGTCCTCCTACGAGCAGTACTTC	CASSLRQSSYEQYF
TRBV9	TRBD1	.	TRBJ2-2	TGTGCCAGCAGCGTACAGGGGGCATTGAACACCGGGGAGCTGTTTTTT	CASSVQGALNTGELFF
TRBV19	TRBD2	few	TRBJ2-2	TGTGCCAGTAGGCCGTGGCAGGGAGGGACCGGGGAGCTGTTTTTT	CASRPWQGGTGELFF
TRBV14	.	.	TRBJ1-3	TGTGCCGCAAGGGATTTTACCCGAAACACCATATATTTT	CAARDFTRNTIYF
TRBV30	TRBD1	.	TRBJ2-1	TGTGCCTGGAGCGGACAGGGAAATGAGCAGTTCTTC	CAWSGQGNEQFF
TRBV11-2	TRBD1	.	TRBJ2-6	TGTGCCAGCAGCGCCAGGGGGACGTCCTCTGGGGCCAACGTCCTGACTTTC	CASSARGTSSGANVLTF
TRBV5-4	.	.	TRBJ2-5	TGTGCCAGCAGCTTGGACTGGGGGGAGACCCAGTACTTC	CASSLDWGETQYF
TRBV25-1	.	few	TRBJ1-1	TGTGCCAGCAGTGAATCGGAAGTCCGCACTGAAGCTTTCTTT	CASSESEVRTEAFF
TRBV2	TRBD1	.	TRBJ1-5	TGTGCCAGCAGACCGACAGGGGATCGCAATCAGCCCCAGCATTTT	CASRPTGDRNQPQHF
TRBV2	.	once	TRBJ1-3	TGTGCCAGCAGAAGGAAGGTTATGGTCTCTGGAAACACCATATATTTT	CASRRKVMVSGNTIYF
TRBV2	.	.	TRBJ2-2	TGTGCCAGCTCTCGAGGGGGTTCGAACACCGGGGAGCTGTTTTTT	CASSRGGSNTGELFF
TRBV7-2	.	.	TRBJ2-7	TGTGCCAGCAGCTCCCGAAGCGTATCCTACGAGCAGTACTTC	CASSSRSVSYEQYF